These T cell receptor beta chains were read from a single sample in a study of blood T cell repertoires in COVID-19. Generated by immunoSEQ multiplex PCR, the TCRdb table keeps only in-frame clones and is missing some. The sample yields some 510,000 clones, approximately 88% seen once. The sequenced sample was PBMCs or T cells enriched from blood (not recorded which). Receptors originate from a woman aged 40 to 50 who had recovered from COVID-19. Each CDR3 is given with its conserved first and last residue. The D gene is left open where the match is weak. Rows give clone size only sometimes, using once, few, many, or a class for an expanded clone.

V	J	D	size	DNA	CDR3
TRBV7-9	TRBJ1-1	TRBD1	NA	TGTGCCAGCAGCCCACAGGGGGCGCAGGTAGCTGAAGCTTTCTTT	CASSPQGAQVAEAFF
TRBV19	TRBJ1-3	NA	NA	TGTGCCACCGTCCGGAGGGGCCTTTCTGGAAACACCATATATTTT	CATVRRGLSGNTIYF
TRBV9	TRBJ2-5	TRBD1	NA	TGTGCCAGCAGCTCCTCCGGACAGGGGGGGGAGACCCAGTACTTC	CASSSSGQGGETQYF
TRBV5-5	TRBJ1-5	NA	NA	TGTGCCAGCAGCTTGCGGACGGGAAATCAGCCCCAGCATTTT	CASSLRTGNQPQHF
TRBV9	TRBJ1-5	TRBD1	NA	TGTGCCAGCGGGACAGGGGGAAATCAGCCCCAGCATTTT	CASGTGGNQPQHF
TRBV7-6	TRBJ2-1	NA	NA	TGTGCCAGCAGCTTAAAGCCGGACGGACAGTACAATGAGCAGTTCTTC	CASSLKPDGQYNEQFF
TRBV4-3	TRBJ2-7	TRBD2	NA	TGCGCCAGCAGCCAAGTCGGCACTAGCGGGTTCTACGAGCAGTACTTC	CASSQVGTSGFYEQYF
TRBV5-1	TRBJ1-1	TRBD1	NA	TGCGCCAGCAGCTACGGACAGGGCACTGAAGCTTTCTTT	CASSYGQGTEAFF
TRBV2	TRBJ2-2	NA	NA	TGTGCCAGCAGTGAAGTGGGGGGAGCGGGCGGGGAGCTGTTTTTT	CASSEVGGAGGELFF
TRBV5-5	TRBJ2-7	NA	NA	TGTGCCAGCAGCTTGGCCGGGGACACCGCCTCCTACGAGCAGTACTTC	CASSLAGDTASYEQYF
TRBV4-1	TRBJ1-1	NA	NA	TGCGCCAGCAGCCATTTCCGAGGGGGACGTACGAACACTGAAGCTTTCTTT	CASSHFRGGRTNTEAFF
TRBV7-9	TRBJ1-6	TRBD1	NA	TGTGCCAGCAGCTTAGAGGGGGCGACCTATAATTCACCCCTCCACTTT	CASSLEGATYNSPLHF
TRBV5-6	TRBJ1-1	TRBD1	NA	TGTGCCAGCAGCCCGGGGACAGGTTGGACTGAAGCTTTCTTT	CASSPGTGWTEAFF
TRBV19	TRBJ1-2	NA	NA	TGTGCCAGTAGTACGTGGGGCTCTAACTATGGCTACACCTTC	CASSTWGSNYGYTF
TRBV18	TRBJ2-7	TRBD2	NA	TGTGCCAGCTCGGAAAACAGTGAATTAGCGGGAGGGCGCGAGCAGTACTTC	CASSENSELAGGREQYF
TRBV5-1	TRBJ2-3	NA	NA	TGCGCCAGCAGCTCGGACAGATTCACAGATACGCAGTATTTT	CASSSDRFTDTQYF
TRBV6-2/TRBV6-3	TRBJ1-1	NA	NA	TGTGCCAGCAGTTACTCGGTGGCAGGGATGAACACTGAAGCTTTCTTT	CASSYSVAGMNTEAFF
TRBV18	TRBJ1-3	NA	NA	TGTGCCAGCTCCCTGGACAGAGCCTATGGAAACACCATATATTTT	CASSLDRAYGNTIYF
TRBV5-4	TRBJ2-5	NA	NA	TGTGCCAGCAGCTTGGGACTAGGAAGACAAGAGACCCAGTACTTC	CASSLGLGRQETQYF
TRBV19	TRBJ1-1	TRBD1	NA	TGTGCCAGTAGTAGGGGACAGGTGCGGAACACTGAAGCTTTCTTT	CASSRGQVRNTEAFF
TRBV29-1	TRBJ1-1	TRBD1	once	TGCAGCGTTGAGGGACAGTACATGAACACTGAAGCTTTCTTT	CSVEGQYMNTEAFF
TRBV24-1	TRBJ1-3	NA	NA	TGTGCCACCAGTGATTTCGGGAACCCCTCTGGAAACACCATATATTTT	CATSDFGNPSGNTIYF
TRBV11-2	TRBJ1-3	NA	NA	TGTGCCAGCAGCTTAATGGTGACAGTCTCTGGAAACACCATATATTTT	CASSLMVTVSGNTIYF
TRBV5-1	TRBJ1-1	NA	NA	TGCGCCAGCGGATATCAGGGGTGGACTGAAGCTTTCTTT	CASGYQGWTEAFF
TRBV10-2	TRBJ1-1	NA	NA	TGCGCCAGCAGTGAGTCTTCCCCCGAGGGCACTGAAGCTTTCTTT	CASSESSPEGTEAFF
TRBV15	TRBJ1-2	TRBD1	NA	TGTGCCACCAGCAGGGGCTTTCGACAGGGGGGAAAGGATGGCTACACCTTC	CATSRGFRQGGKDGYTF